Included here is one TCR beta chain sequence, with context. Its antigen remains unidentified. Researchers ran the PCR with 60 Vbeta and 13 Jbeta primers. TCRdb keeps only in-frame clones here, not all; method: immunoSEQ multiplex PCR. Here the sample spans over 150,000 clones, over 70% being singletons. This record comes from a study of cytomegalovirus exposure and HLA in healthy donors. About the research overall: Within an early data release were around 80 million unique TCRs drawn from HLA-typed donors.

Whole-study findings and limits: Later, an analysis found that common viral pathogens appeared to be linked with several of the most significant clusters. Owing to their indistinguishability, certain V segments, notably TRBV6-2 and TRBV6-3, were excluded.

The J segment lost 1 base and the V segment lost 6 bases, leaving 5 bases of the junction unmatched. The CDR3 runs to 15 residues. Looked up from germline, CDR1 is MNHEY and CDR2 is SVGAGI. The rearrangement uses TRBV6-5 and TRBJ1-5; 8 nucleotides match TRBD1. The sequence derives from a male donor in good health and CMV-seronegative. What was sequenced was PBMCs. The CDR3 loop is CASSRSGGSNQPQHF. In DNA, the CDR3 is TGTGCCAGCAGCCGATCAGGGGGCAGCAATCAGCCCCAGCATTTT.